This T cell receptor beta chain was retrieved from a study of response to subunit inactivated influenza vaccine. Study outcomes and limitations: After each seasonal influenza vaccination, few new T cells are recruited, the authors suggested.

Concerning this clonotype itself: The antigen is not known.

TCRdb passed the RT-PCR reads through MiXCR, listing each CDR3 protein once. The sample shows about 500,000 distinct CDR3 sequences, about 15% of them seen only once. Between the trimmed V and J ends, which lost 6 bases and 15 bases, there was a span of 21 bases. The CDR3 runs 13 residues. The germline V gene has CDR1 MNHEY and CDR2 SMNVEV (reference sequence). The origin of this receptor is a man between 50 and 75 years old who received an inactivated influenza vaccine. This chain links TRBV27 with TRBJ2-1, with D maybe TRBD2 (6 bases). The sample was CD4+ T cells sorted from PBMCs, taken around 25 months after vaccination. The CDR3 loop reads CASRRAKGLPPFF. For the CDR3, the DNA is TGTGCCAGCAGGAGAGCTAAGGGACTCCCACCGTTCTTC.